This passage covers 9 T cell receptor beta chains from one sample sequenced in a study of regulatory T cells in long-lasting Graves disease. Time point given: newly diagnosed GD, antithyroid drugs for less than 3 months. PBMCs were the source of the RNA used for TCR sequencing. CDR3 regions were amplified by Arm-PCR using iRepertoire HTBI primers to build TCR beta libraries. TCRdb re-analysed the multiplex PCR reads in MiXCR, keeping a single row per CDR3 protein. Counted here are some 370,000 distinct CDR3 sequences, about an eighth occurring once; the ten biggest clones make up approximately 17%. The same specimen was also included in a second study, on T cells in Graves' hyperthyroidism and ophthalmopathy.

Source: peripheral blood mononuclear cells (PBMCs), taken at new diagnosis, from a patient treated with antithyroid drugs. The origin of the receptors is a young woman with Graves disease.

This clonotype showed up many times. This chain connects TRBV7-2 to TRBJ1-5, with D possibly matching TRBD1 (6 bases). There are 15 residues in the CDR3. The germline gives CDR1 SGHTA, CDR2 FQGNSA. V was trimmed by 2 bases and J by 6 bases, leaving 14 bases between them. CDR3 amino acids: CASSLFAGVGQPQHF. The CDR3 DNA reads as TGTGCCAGCAGCTTATTTGCAGGGGTGGGTCAGCCCCAGCATTTT. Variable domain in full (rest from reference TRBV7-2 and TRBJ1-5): GAGVSQSPSNKVTEKGKDVELRCDPISGHTALYWYRQSLGQGLEFLIYFQGNSAPDKSGLPSDRFSAERTGGSVSTLTIQRTQQEDSAVYLCASSLFAGVGQPQHFGDGTRLSIL.

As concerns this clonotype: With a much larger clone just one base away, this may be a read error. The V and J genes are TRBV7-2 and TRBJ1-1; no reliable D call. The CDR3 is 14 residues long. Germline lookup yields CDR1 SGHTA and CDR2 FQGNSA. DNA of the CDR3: TGTGCCAGCAGCTTACCTACGCGGGTCACTGAAGCTTCCTTT. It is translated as CASSLPTRVTEASF.

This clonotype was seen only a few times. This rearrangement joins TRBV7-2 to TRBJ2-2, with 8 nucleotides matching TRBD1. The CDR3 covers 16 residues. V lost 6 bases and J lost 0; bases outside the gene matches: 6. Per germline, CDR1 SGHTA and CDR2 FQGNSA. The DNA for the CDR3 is TGTGCCAGCAGGGGCAGACAGGGGACGAACACCGGGGAGCTGTTTTTT. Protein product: CASRGRQGTNTGELFF.

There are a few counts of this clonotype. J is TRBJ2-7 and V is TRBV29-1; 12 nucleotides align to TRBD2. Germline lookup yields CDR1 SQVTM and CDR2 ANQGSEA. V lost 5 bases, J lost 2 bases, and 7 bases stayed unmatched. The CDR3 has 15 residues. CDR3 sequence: CSVSPLAGGTYEQYF. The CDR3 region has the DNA TGCAGCGTTTCTCCACTAGCGGGAGGAACCTACGAGCAGTACTTC.

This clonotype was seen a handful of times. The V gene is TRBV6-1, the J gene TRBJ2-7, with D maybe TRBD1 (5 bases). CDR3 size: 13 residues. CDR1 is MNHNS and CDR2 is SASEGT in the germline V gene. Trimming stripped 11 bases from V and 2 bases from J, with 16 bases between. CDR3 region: CAARDWSTYEQYV. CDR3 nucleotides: TGTGCCGCCAGGGATTGGTCGACCTACGAGCAGTACGTC.

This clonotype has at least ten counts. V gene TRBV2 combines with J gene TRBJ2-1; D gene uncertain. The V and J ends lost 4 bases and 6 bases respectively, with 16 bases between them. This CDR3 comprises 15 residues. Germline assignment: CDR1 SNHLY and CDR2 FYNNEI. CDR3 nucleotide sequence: TGTGCCAGCAGTGCAAACAATTTCGGCCTCAATGAGCAGTTCTTC. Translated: CASSANNFGLNEQFF.

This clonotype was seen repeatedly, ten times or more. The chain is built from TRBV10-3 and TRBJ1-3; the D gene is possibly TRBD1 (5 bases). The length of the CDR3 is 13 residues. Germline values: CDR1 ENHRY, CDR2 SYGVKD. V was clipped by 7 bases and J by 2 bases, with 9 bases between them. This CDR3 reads CAIKGRPGNTIYF. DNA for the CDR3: TGTGCCATCAAGGGGCGACCTGGAAACACCATATATTTT.

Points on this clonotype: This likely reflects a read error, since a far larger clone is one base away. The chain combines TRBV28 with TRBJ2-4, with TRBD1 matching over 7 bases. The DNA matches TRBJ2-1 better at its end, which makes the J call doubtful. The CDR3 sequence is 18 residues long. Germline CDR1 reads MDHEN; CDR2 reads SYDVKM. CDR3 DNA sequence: TGTGCCAGCAGTTTAAATGCGTATTTGGGACAGCCTCGAAATGGGCAGTTCTTC. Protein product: CASSLNAYLGQPRNGQFF.

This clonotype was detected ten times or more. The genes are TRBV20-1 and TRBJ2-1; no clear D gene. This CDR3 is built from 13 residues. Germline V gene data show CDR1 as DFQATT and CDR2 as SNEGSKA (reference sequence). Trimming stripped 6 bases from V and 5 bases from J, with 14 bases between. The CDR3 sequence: CSAIRGVDNEQFF. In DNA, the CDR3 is TGCAGTGCCATAAGAGGAGTCGACAATGAGCAGTTCTTC.